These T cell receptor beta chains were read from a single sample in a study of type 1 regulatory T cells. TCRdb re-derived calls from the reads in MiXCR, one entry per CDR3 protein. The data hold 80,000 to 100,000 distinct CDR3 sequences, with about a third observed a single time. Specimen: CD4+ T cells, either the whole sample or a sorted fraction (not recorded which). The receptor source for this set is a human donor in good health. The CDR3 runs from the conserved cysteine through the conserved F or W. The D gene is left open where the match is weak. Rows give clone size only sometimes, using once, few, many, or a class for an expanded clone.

CDR3 protein: CASSGDLEQPQHF
CDR3 DNA: TGTGCCAGCAGTGGGGATTTGGAGCAGCCCCAGCATTTT
D gene: -
clone size: medium-sized
V gene: TRBV7-2
CDR3 length: 13
J gene: TRBJ1-5

CDR3 protein: CASSTGVRSQPQHF
CDR3 DNA: TGTGCCAGCAGTACGGGGGTGCGTAGTCAGCCCCAGCATTTT
D gene: -
clone size: few
V gene: TRBV27
CDR3 length: 14
J gene: TRBJ1-5

CDR3 protein: CASSSGSLGYTF
CDR3 DNA: TGTGCCAGCAGCAGTGGTTCGCTCGGCTACACCTTC
D gene: -
clone size: -
V gene: TRBV6-2/TRBV6-3
CDR3 length: 12
J gene: TRBJ1-2

CDR3 protein: CASSNDGLAGGPSLF
CDR3 DNA: TGTGCCAGCAGTAACGACGGACTAGCGGGAGGGCCGAGCCTCTTC
D gene: TRBD2
clone size: -
V gene: TRBV6-5
CDR3 length: 15
J gene: TRBJ2-1

CDR3 protein: CASSVASSYGYTF
CDR3 DNA: TGTGCCAGCAGCGTAGCTTCGAGCTATGGCTACACCTTC
D gene: -
clone size: -
V gene: TRBV9
CDR3 length: 13
J gene: TRBJ1-2

CDR3 protein: CSVGTGGAETQYF
CDR3 DNA: TGCAGCGTTGGGACAGGGGGCGCCGAGACCCAGTACTTC
D gene: TRBD1
clone size: -
V gene: TRBV29-1
CDR3 length: 13
J gene: TRBJ2-5

CDR3 protein: CASSLEEGPYEQYF
CDR3 DNA: TGCGCCAGCAGCTTGGAGGAGGGACCCTACGAGCAGTACTTC
D gene: -
clone size: -
V gene: TRBV5-1
CDR3 length: 14
J gene: TRBJ2-7

CDR3 protein: CASRPTGQENTEAFF
CDR3 DNA: TGTGCCAGCAGACCCACCGGACAGGAGAACACTGAAGCTTTCTTT
D gene: TRBD1
clone size: -
V gene: TRBV6-4
CDR3 length: 15
J gene: TRBJ1-1

CDR3 protein: CASSSTRLTGGQETQYF
CDR3 DNA: TGTGCCAGCAGCTCCACCCGACTGACAGGGGGTCAAGAGACCCAGTACTTC
D gene: TRBD1
clone size: many
V gene: TRBV7-7
CDR3 length: 17
J gene: TRBJ2-5

CDR3 protein: CAWSGQGAVPQHF
CDR3 DNA: TGTGCCTGGAGTGGACAGGGGGCAGTGCCCCAGCATTTT
D gene: TRBD1
clone size: -
V gene: TRBV30
CDR3 length: 13
J gene: TRBJ1-5

CDR3 protein: CSATGATNEKLFF
CDR3 DNA: TGCAGTGCTACGGGTGCAACTAATGAAAAACTGTTTTTT
D gene: -
clone size: few
V gene: TRBV20-1
CDR3 length: 13
J gene: TRBJ1-4

CDR3 protein: CASSPVRTDTQYF
CDR3 DNA: TGTGCCAGCAGCCCCGTTCGAACAGATACGCAGTATTTT
D gene: -
clone size: -
V gene: TRBV7-8
CDR3 length: 13
J gene: TRBJ2-3